This T cell receptor beta chain was recovered during a study of blood T cell repertoires in COVID-19. In germline, CDR1 is MDHEN, CDR2 SYDVKM. The CDR3 loop spans 13 amino acids. V was shortened by 2 bases and J by 2 bases, with 7 bases between the two germline ends. Participants' reported clinical history set cohort assignment. Authors' processing steps: Amplification of reference gene primers provided the estimated nucleated cell counts. This table comes from immunoSEQ multiplex PCR, and its TCRdb copy is limited to in-frame clones, with some not included. V, J and clone size reflect that table, while D and trimming were determined from the DNA. The table lists roughly 68,000 clones, 80% to 90% of them singletons, with around 4.1% in the top ten.

The sequencing input was PBMCs or T cells enriched from blood (not recorded which). The TCR originated in a woman between 40 and 50 years old with acute COVID-19. The chain couples TRBV28 to TRBJ2-7; D is unresolved. The CDR3 loop is CASSLGPTYEQYF. In DNA, the CDR3 is TGTGCCAGCAGTTTAGGGCCAACCTACGAGCAGTACTTC.